The entry below gives a single T cell receptor (beta chain) sequence along with its context. This clonotype was seen ten or more times. Its antigen is not yet known. No base-level quality is on record; no much larger clone is a single base apart. This sample is part of a study of blood T cells in healthy people across ages (dated by TCRdb to about 2015). In the study overall: In model experiments, template switching captured roughly one uniquely barcoded TCR beta cDNA molecule for every two T cells. To track age-related changes in TCR beta repertoire diversity, the study relied on deep sequencing normalized with unique cDNA molecular identifiers. Two additional independent replicas of 1 million unique cDNA reads from the same blood draw were analyzed for two donors (one aged 18 to 30 and one aged 80 or older). Donors of different ages were randomly distributed across sequencing lanes to avoid experimental bias. The donors were divided into four age groups: young (average about 16 years), middle-aged (around 41), aged (about 60) and long-lived (roughly 82).

After removal of 3 bases from V and 6 bases from J, the junction retains 7 bases not matched to a gene. The germline V gene supplies CDR1 SGHTA and CDR2 FQGNSA. Reading from cysteine to phenylalanine, the CDR3 counts 16 amino acids. Just CDR3 DNA is preserved here, 48 bases in frame from base 1. The investigation overall reported the following: As age increased, observed TCR beta diversity per million T cells dropped in a roughly linear way, and a significant reduction was already evident by age around 41. Because profiling used bulk unsorted PBMCs, naive and antigen-experienced compartments could not be compared conclusively. A strong correlation was found between observed TCR beta diversity and the percentage of naive T cells measured by flow cytometry. Donor CMV infection status was unknown, potentially confounding age-related changes in expanded clonotypes. Estimates of total diversity based on one million sequenced T cells were regarded as lower bounds and as underestimates. Compared with the aged group, the long-lived group had more naive CD4+ T cells, fewer expanded clones and increased TCR diversity, a pattern suggesting age selection.

The roughly 38 donors, aged 6 to 90 years, were systemically healthy Caucasian individuals from Russia. Each donor gave ten milliliters of peripheral blood, drawn into EDTA-treated Vacutainer tubes. Ficoll-Paque density-gradient centrifugation was used to isolate PBMCs, with at least 7 million per sample. Total RNA, at least 6 micrograms per sample, was extracted from PBMCs with Trizol reagent. The percentages of naive CD45RAhigh/CD27high T cells were determined by flow cytometry on a PBMC aliquot from every donor. Libraries were prepared through 5' RACE. Data came from an Illumina HiSeq 2500. A second PCR of roughly 6 to 11 cycles was run with a J-beta primer mix and a sample-barcoded 5' primer. Each TCR beta cDNA molecule received a unique molecular identifier from a template-switch 5' adaptor carrying 12 random nucleotides. Each sample yielded at least 2.5 million CDR3-containing paired-end reads. First-strand cDNA synthesis was performed from all RNA using the Mint cDNA synthesis kit, with priming by a TRBC-specific oligonucleotide. All cDNA was treated with uracil-DNA glycosylase and then went through a first 18-cycle PCR with the universal primers M1SS and BC2_uni_R. Per the source publication's procedure: For normalization, 1 million high-quality reads, each with a distinct molecular identifier, were randomly selected from each sample. Instead of being binned into consensus sequences, reads with shared molecular identifiers were discarded. MiTCR, with a Q25 quality threshold and the strictest error-elimination algorithm, was used for CDR3 identification, clonotype clustering and error correction. Lower-bound total TCR beta diversity was estimated with a nonparametric unseen species model using Euler transformation. Using fastp at Q25 and MiXCR, TCRdb reprocessed the public reads and kept productive beta chains. Rows matching on CDR3 protein sequence are summarized as one entry with the most common DNA and genes. The V and J calls, along with clone size, are taken from TCRdb and not from the paper's own processing. In this sample the table shows 850,000 or so distinct CDR3 sequences, 29% of which occur a single time. The top ten clonotypes cover 17% of the sample.

The sequencing input was blood. Here the chain combines TRBV7-2 and TRBJ2-3, and 12 bases in between align with TRBD2. The TCR was taken from a woman of 80 years or more in good health. The DNA is TGTGCCAGCAGCTTGTCCCTAGCGGGGGGGCAGGATACGCAGTATTTT. Protein translation: CASSLSLAGGQDTQYF.